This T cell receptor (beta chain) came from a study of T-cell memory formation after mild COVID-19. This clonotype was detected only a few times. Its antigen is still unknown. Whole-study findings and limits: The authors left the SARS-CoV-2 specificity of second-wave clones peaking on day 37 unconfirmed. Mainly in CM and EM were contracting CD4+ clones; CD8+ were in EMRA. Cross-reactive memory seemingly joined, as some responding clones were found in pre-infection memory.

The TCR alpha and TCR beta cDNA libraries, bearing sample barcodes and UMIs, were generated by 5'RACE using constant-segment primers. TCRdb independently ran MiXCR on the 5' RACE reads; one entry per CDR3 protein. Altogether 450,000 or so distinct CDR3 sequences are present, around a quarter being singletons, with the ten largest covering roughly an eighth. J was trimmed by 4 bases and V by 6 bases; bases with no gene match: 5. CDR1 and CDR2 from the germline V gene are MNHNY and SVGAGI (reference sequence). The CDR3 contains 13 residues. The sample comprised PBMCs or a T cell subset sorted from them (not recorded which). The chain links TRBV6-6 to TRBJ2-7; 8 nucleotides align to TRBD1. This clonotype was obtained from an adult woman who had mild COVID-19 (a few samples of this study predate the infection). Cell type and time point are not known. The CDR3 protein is CASSMDRAYEQYF. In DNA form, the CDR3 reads TGTGCCAGCAGCATGGACAGGGCTTACGAGCAGTACTTC.